A selection of T cell receptor beta chains follows, all from one sample in a study of chemoradiotherapy in HPV16-positive cancers. Measured with immunoSEQ multiplex PCR; TCRdb has only the in-frame clones, and not every one. This sample has approximately 3,000 clones, with more than 70% found just once. The sample was acquired from a patient who underwent chemoradiotherapy. These receptors came from a human donor with HPV-associated anogenital cancer. Each CDR3 is given with its conserved first and last residue. A D gene is named only where the DNA matches it firmly. Clone size is shown for a subset of rows, as once, few, many or a class of expanded clone.

J,D,V,size,CDR3,DNA
TRBJ1-2,NA,TRBV5-4,NA,CASSLERDAGYTF,TGTGCCAGCAGCTTGGAGAGGGACGCTGGCTACACCTTC
TRBJ1-4,NA,TRBV6-1,few,CASSGTTNEKLFF,TGTGCCAGTAGCGGGACAACTAATGAAAAACTGTTTTTT
TRBJ2-7,TRBD1,TRBV4-1,NA,CASSQPGQGGYEQYF,TGCGCCAGCAGCCAGCCGGGACAGGGAGGGTACGAGCAGTACTTC
TRBJ2-1,TRBD2,TRBV7-2,NA,CASSLGPTSGGYNEQFF,TGTGCCAGCAGCTTGGGGCCGACTAGCGGGGGCTACAATGAGCAGTTCTTC
TRBJ2-1,TRBD2,TRBV9,NA,CASSALTSGIVYEQFF,TGTGCCAGCAGCGCTTTGACTAGCGGGATAGTCTATGAGCAGTTCTTC
TRBJ2-5,NA,TRBV5-4,NA,CASSLAVLGVGETQYF,TGTGCCAGCAGCTTGGCCGTTTTAGGGGTTGGGGAGACCCAGTACTTC
TRBJ2-3,NA,TRBV25-1,NA,CASSSLEGTDTQYF,TGTGCCAGCAGCTCCCTAGAGGGAACAGATACGCAGTATTTT
TRBJ2-5,TRBD1,TRBV19,NA,CASSSRGTGGQETQYF,TGTGCCAGTAGTTCCCGGGGGACAGGGGGGCAAGAGACCCAGTACTTC
TRBJ1-5,TRBD1,TRBV2,NA,CASTRDRGQPQHF,TGTGCCAGCACAAGGGACAGGGGACAGCCCCAGCATTTT
TRBJ2-5,TRBD2,TRBV5-4,NA,CASSRTSGKQETQYF,TGTGCCAGCAGTCGGACTAGCGGGAAGCAAGAGACCCAGTACTTC
TRBJ1-3,NA,TRBV30,NA,CACPSQGLGNTIYF,TGTGCCTGTCCTTCCCAGGGGCTGGGAAACACCATATATTTT
TRBJ2-2,NA,TRBV5-4,NA,CASSLGQRPGELFF,TGTGCCAGCAGCTTAGGACAACGCCCCGGGGAGCTGTTTTTT
TRBJ2-3,NA,TRBV10-3,large,CAISDDGTDTQYF,TGTGCCATCAGTGATGACGGCACAGATACGCAGTATTTT
TRBJ1-2,TRBD1,TRBV5-1,NA,CASSLGTGSDGYTF,TGCGCCAGCAGCTTGGGGACAGGGAGCGATGGCTACACCTTC
TRBJ2-2,TRBD2,TRBV10-3,NA,CATGLAGGELFF,TGTGCCACCGGACTAGCTGGCGGGGAGCTGTTTTTT
TRBJ1-3,TRBD1,TRBV11-2,NA,CASSWTGSGNTIYF,TGTGCCAGCAGCTGGACAGGGTCTGGAAACACCATATATTTT
TRBJ1-1,NA,TRBV18,NA,CASSLVNTEAFF,TGTGCCAGCTCACTAGTGAACACTGAAGCTTTCTTT
TRBJ1-1,NA,TRBV19,NA,CASRGGSMNTEAFF,TGTGCCAGTAGGGGAGGGTCCATGAACACTGAAGCTTTCTTT
TRBJ2-7,NA,TRBV15,NA,CATSGGRYEQYF,TGTGCCACCAGCGGGGGTCGCTACGAGCAGTACTTC
TRBJ2-3,NA,TRBV29-1,NA,CSVPGVLHTDTQYF,TGCAGCGTCCCCGGGGTACTCCACACAGATACGCAGTATTTT
TRBJ1-5,NA,TRBV9,few,CASSPSGAVNQPQHF,TGTGCCAGCAGCCCCTCTGGGGCAGTTAATCAGCCCCAGCATTTT
TRBJ2-2,NA,TRBV11-3,few,CASSSTVQRTGELFF,TGTGCCAGCAGCTCCACCGTACAGAGGACCGGGGAGCTGTTTTTT
TRBJ2-3,NA,TRBV5-1,NA,CASSIGAGADTQYF,TGCGCCAGCAGTATTGGGGCGGGCGCAGATACGCAGTATTTT
TRBJ2-2,TRBD2,TRBV15,NA,CATRTSGETGELFF,TGTGCCACCCGGACTAGCGGGGAAACCGGGGAGCTGTTTTTT
TRBJ2-3,NA,TRBV27,NA,CASSYYMGADTQYF,TGTGCCAGCAGTTACTATATGGGGGCAGATACGCAGTATTTT
TRBJ1-2,NA,TRBV7-9,few,CASSLTMGGSYGYTF,TGTGCCAGCAGCTTAACAATGGGGGGGTCCTATGGCTACACCTTC
TRBJ2-5,NA,TRBV14,NA,CASSQGQAGTQYF,TGTGCCAGCAGCCAAGGACAGGCGGGGACCCAGTACTTC
TRBJ1-6,NA,TRBV28,once,CASSFPASGLHF,TGTGCCAGCAGTTTTCCAGCCTCAGGCCTCCACTTT
TRBJ2-7,NA,TRBV29-1,NA,CSVAPRSSYEQYF,TGCAGCGTTGCCCCTAGGAGCTCCTACGAGCAGTACTTC
TRBJ2-1,NA,TRBV9,NA,CASSVVTSTEQFF,TGTGCCAGCAGCGTAGTTACTAGCACTGAGCAGTTCTTC
TRBJ1-2,NA,TRBV5-5,few,CASSADNYGYTF,TGTGCCAGCAGCGCAGATAACTATGGCTACACCTTC
TRBJ2-7,TRBD1,TRBV28,NA,CASSSPGQGIEYF,TGTGCCAGCAGTTCACCGGGACAGGGGATAGAGTACTTC
TRBJ2-7,TRBD1,TRBV15,NA,CATSRKTGQGLFEQYF,TGTGCCACCAGCAGAAAAACGGGACAGGGTTTATTCGAGCAGTACTTC
TRBJ1-5,NA,TRBV29-1,NA,CSVGDNQPQHF,TGCAGCGTTGGAGACAATCAGCCCCAGCATTTT
TRBJ1-1,NA,TRBV28,NA,CASIHRAGEAFF,TGTGCCAGCATTCACAGGGCAGGTGAAGCTTTCTTT
TRBJ1-2,NA,TRBV11-2,NA,CASSLDRAENYGYTF,TGTGCCAGCAGCTTAGATAGGGCGGAAAACTATGGCTACACCTTC
TRBJ2-1,TRBD2,TRBV7-7,NA,CASSRSGGSYNEQFF,TGTGCTAGCAGCCGAAGCGGGGGCTCCTACAATGAGCAGTTCTTC
TRBJ1-2,TRBD1,TRBV11-2,few,CASSLESRGQVYGYTF,TGTGCCAGCAGCTTAGAGTCGAGGGGACAGGTCTATGGCTACACCTTC
TRBJ1-1,TRBD1,TRBV5-1,NA,CASSLGLGQGSEAFF,TGCGCCAGCAGCTTGGGTTTGGGACAGGGGTCTGAAGCTTTCTTT
TRBJ2-2,NA,TRBV4-3,once,CASSLTHNTGELFF,TGCGCCAGCAGTTTGACACACAACACCGGGGAGCTGTTTTTT
TRBJ2-1,TRBD1,TRBV10-3,NA,CAIRAGTGGYNEQFF,TGTGCCATCCGAGCCGGGACAGGGGGATACAATGAGCAGTTCTTC
TRBJ2-1,NA,TRBV6-6,NA,CASSSGVEGNEQFF,TGTGCCAGCAGTTCGGGAGTGGAGGGAAATGAGCAGTTCTTC
TRBJ2-7,NA,TRBV27,NA,CASKSSILGGHYEQYF,TGTGCCAGCAAATCTTCGATATTGGGGGGTCACTACGAGCAGTACTTC
TRBJ1-4,TRBD1,TRBV5-1,NA,CASSSGQGGEKLFF,TGCGCCAGCAGCTCCGGACAGGGTGGAGAAAAACTGTTTTTT
TRBJ1-1,NA,TRBV5-1,NA,CASSLDPTVNTEAFF,TGCGCCAGCAGCTTGGACCCGACGGTGAACACTGAAGCTTTCTTT
TRBJ2-7,TRBD1,TRBV5-6,NA,CASSRRTGLYEQYF,TGTGCCAGCAGCCGTAGGACAGGCCTCTACGAGCAGTACTTC
TRBJ2-7,NA,TRBV5-6,NA,CASSLAGRYEQYF,TGTGCCAGCAGCTTGGCAGGACGCTACGAGCAGTACTTC
TRBJ2-7,NA,TRBV6-1,large,CASSEDGIYEQYF,TGTGCCAGCAGTGAGGACGGGATCTACGAGCAGTACTTC
TRBJ1-4,NA,TRBV5-1,few,CASSPRGVRDEKLFF,TGCGCCAGCAGCCCCCGGGGAGTCAGAGATGAAAAACTGTTTTTT
TRBJ2-1,TRBD1,TRBV7-9,NA,CASSQHAGTGVYNEQFF,TGTGCCAGCAGCCAGCACGCCGGGACAGGGGTCTACAATGAGCAGTTCTTC
TRBJ2-7,NA,TRBV11-3,NA,CASSLDGGEDEQYF,TGTGCCAGCAGCTTAGACGGGGGTGAGGACGAGCAGTACTTC
TRBJ2-5,NA,TRBV7-2,NA,CASSWFIVGETQYF,TGTGCCAGCAGCTGGTTCATAGTAGGGGAGACCCAGTACTTC
TRBJ1-2,NA,TRBV18,NA,CASSPGSAYYGYTF,TGTGCCAGCTCACCAGGGAGTGCTTACTATGGCTACACCTTC